The clone carrying this T cell receptor (beta chain) was recorded only once. Its antigen is currently unknown. The sample is drawn from a study of cytomegalovirus exposure and HLA in healthy donors. Study findings and constraints: Some V segments could not be told apart, so they were left out, TRBV6-2 and TRBV6-3 among them. A missense DCLRE1C variant was associated with V- and J-gene trimming of TCR beta chains in a later analysis, and an independent cohort replicated the association. A later analysis showed that HLA-associated TCR beta chains had undergone more clonal expansion than equally common others.

Per the germline V gene, CDR1 is SNHLY and CDR2 is FYNNEI. V trimming: 2 bases; J trimming: 3 bases; junction bases outside the gene matches: 4. This CDR3 comprises 14 residues. Unrecorded immune exposures were likely, despite nominal health at sampling. The PCR used 60 Vbeta and 13 Jbeta primers. The data were produced by immunoSEQ multiplex PCR, yet TCRdb's version contains in-frame clones alone and is incomplete. The sample lists 52,000 or so clones; approximately 80% were seen once. Sequenced input: PBMCs. The chain combines TRBV2 with TRBJ2-7, with 7 bases identical to TRBD1. This sequence originates from a female donor in good health and CMV-seronegative. CDR3 sequence (DNA): TGTGCCAGCAGTGAACAGGGGGTGGGCTACGAGCAGTACTTC. This gives the protein CASSEQGVGYEQYF.